This TCR beta chain was observed in a study of blood T cell repertoires in COVID-19. Study-wide background: The origin of the acute and convalescent COVID-19 samples was the United States, Italy and Spain. T cells, B-cell-depleted T cells, or PBMCs provided the cDNA or gDNA that served as material.

This clone was counted a few times. The authors' processing: Estimates of nucleated cell counts were drawn from the amplification of reference gene primers. Here immunoSEQ multiplex PCR was the method, and the copy in TCRdb shows in-frame clones only, minus some. V, J and clone size derive from that table, while D and trimming were established from the DNA sequence. The table includes fewer than 80,000 clones, over 85% detected once. This CDR3 region has 13 residues. The V and J ends lost 11 bases and 1 base respectively, with 14 bases between them. Germline V CDR1 and CDR2: WNHNN, SYGVQD (reference sequence).

Sequencing was carried out using peripheral blood. The genes are TRBV10-1 and TRBJ1-2; no firm D call. This TCR was sampled from an elderly woman with active or convalescent COVID-19. The CDR3 bases are TGCGCCGCGGGCGGACGGATTAACTATGGCTACACCTTC. Translated, it gives CAAGGRINYGYTF.